The entry below gives a single T cell receptor (beta chain) sequence along with its context. The protocol was immunoSEQ multiplex PCR, while the TCRdb copy is restricted to in-frame clones and leaves out a portion. Among 95,000 or so clones listed, 75% to 90% were seen once. The data are from a study of radiation and T cells in renal cell carcinoma. About the study: Nephrectomy followed 15 Gy stereotactic body radiation by 4 weeks.

Germline loops: CDR1 MDHEN, CDR2 SYDVKM. With V trimmed by 5 bases and J by 4 bases, 5 bases remained unmatched. This CDR3 has 14 residues. Regarding time point: baseline pretreatment blood. Specified treatment: 15 Gy SBRT to primary tumor, nephrectomy 4 weeks later. After SBRT, blood was collected at 2 and 4 weeks, plus baseline. This clonotype originated in a man in his fifties with renal cell carcinoma. Sequenced here: blood, sampled from a patient whose treatment included radiotherapy and nephrectomy. This chain uses TRBV28 with TRBJ1-2; TRBD1 agrees at 9 bases. The CDR3 DNA reads as TGTGCCAGCAGTACGGACAGGGGCACCTATGGCTACACCTTC. Its protein product is CASSTDRGTYGYTF.